This T cell receptor (beta chain) comes out of a study of metastatic and nonmetastatic thyroid tumors. In the study overall: Repertoires were compared across blood and tumor or nodule tissue from malignant and benign thyroid patients.

About this clone itself: Its matching antigen is unknown.

Each patient came to thyroid surgery without any prior treatment (of any kind). Germline CDR1 and CDR2: LGHDT and YNNKEL (reference sequence). The CDR3 runs 15 residues. With 4 bases removed from V and 2 bases from J, the gap between germline ends came to 14 bases. Per the original methods: Built for papillary thyroid cancer, a distant-metastasis classifier drew on CDR3 differences across clinicopathological groups. TCRdb redid the clone calls on the PCR reads using MiXCR. The V and J calls shown here were made by TCRdb, not taken from the authors' results. The data contain tens of thousands of clones, under 35% of them singletons. Study observations and caveats: In both blood and tumor samples, TCR beta diversity was reported significantly higher for malignant than benign nodules.

This chain connects TRBV3-1 to TRBJ1-1; no clear D. The specimen sequenced was blood. The receptor was isolated from a female donor with papillary thyroid cancer or a benign thyroid nodule (not recorded which). Some clones in this sample may be carry-over from other donors' samples. CDR3 region: CASSPFLNGNTEAFF. The CDR3, as DNA: TGTGCCAGCAGCCCCTTCTTAAACGGAAACACTGAAGCTTTCTTT. The complete variable domain, with remaining parts taken from reference TRBV3-1 and TRBJ1-1, reads DTAVSQTPKYLVTQMGNDKSIKCEQNLGHDTMYWYKQDSKKFLKIMFSYNNKELIINETVPNRFSPKSPDKAHLNLHINSLELGDSAVYFCASSPFLNGNTEAFFGQGTRLTVV.